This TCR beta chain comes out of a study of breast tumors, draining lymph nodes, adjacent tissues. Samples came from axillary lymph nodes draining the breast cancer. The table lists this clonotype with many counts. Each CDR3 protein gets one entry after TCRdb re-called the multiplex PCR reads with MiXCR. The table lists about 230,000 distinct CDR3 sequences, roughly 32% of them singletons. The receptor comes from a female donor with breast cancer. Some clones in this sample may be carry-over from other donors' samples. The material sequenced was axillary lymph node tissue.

The CDR3: CATKGQGRTDTQYF. The CDR3, as DNA: TGTGCCACCAAGGGACAGGGGAGAACAGATACGCAGTATTTT. The chain uses TRBV24-1 and TRBJ2-3; 10 bases line up with TRBD1. V trimming: 8 bases; J trimming: 3 bases; junction bases outside the gene matches: 4. Germline V gene lookup returns CDR1 KGHDR and CDR2 SFDVKD. CDR3 length: 14 amino acids.